This record looks at one TCR beta chain sequence and its context. Its specific antigen is unknown. No clone much larger than this one lies a single base away; base qualities are absent. The entry originates in a study of CD4 T cells in relation to SARS-CoV-2 and coronaviruses (dated by TCRdb to 2020 to 2022). About the study as a whole: In the ViraFEST assay, PBMCs were cultured with antigen for 9 to 10 days, after which TCR beta CDR3s were sequenced to identify antigen-specific clonal expansions. An HIV-1 Nef peptide pool or a culture without peptide was used as the negative reference condition. Patient-derived lymphoblastoid cell lines were used to map the HLA restriction of shared crossreactive spike epitopes. At the level of individual TCR clonotypes, the study evaluated whether memory CD4+ T cells crossreact between the spike proteins of SARS-CoV-2 and those of common cold coronaviruses. The Adaptive Biotechnologies TCR-sequencing kit was used for samples from a few pre-COVID donors and for the naive versus memory experiments, whereas the other data were Illumina-based. For other donors in the study, expansion assays were sequenced with a different, Illumina-based TCR-beta assay.

The library was prepared using the immunoSEQ multiplex PCR assay. The study's processing was this. During preprocessing, nonproductive sequences were removed, along with CDR3s that did not begin with C, did not end with F or W, or were shorter than 7 amino acids. The MANAFEST web app identified antigen-specific clonotypes based on expansion compared with the reference and other culture wells. To be counted as positive, a clone had to show significant expansion compared with the reference culture, at an FDR below 0.05, in 2 of 3 replicate wells. A further requirement for positive clones was significant expansion compared with all other tandem wells, along with an odds ratio above 5. Pairwise Levenshtein distance, computed with the stringdist R package after three terminal residues were trimmed from each end, was used as the measure of CDR3 homology. TCRdb obtained this table from immuneACCESS and retained in-frame rearrangements with V and J assigned. These tables miss some clones; where compared with another copy, unresolved V genes account for less than half of the shortfall, and the remainder is unexplained. From that table come the V and J calls and clone size; the DNA was used to work out D and trimming. Recorded for this sample are 15,000 to 20,000 clones; around 82% of them occurred a single time. Together, the top ten hold roughly a sixth of the sample.

V is cut by 3 bases and J by 2 bases, and the space between the germline ends is 14 bases. Via the germline V gene, CDR1 is MGHRA and CDR2 YSYEKL. Measured from the cysteine to the phenylalanine, the CDR3 is 16 residues long. The read is trimmed to its CDR3 DNA, 48 bases read in frame from base 1. What the authors observed across the whole study: Crossreactivity analysis centred on spike protein, so crossreactivity against other viral proteins was not assessed. In approximately 60% of donors, memory CD4+ clonotypes turned up that crossrecognized SARS-CoV-2 and at least one common cold coronavirus spike. Because no donor provided both pre-pandemic and post-infection samples, tracing the source of pre-existing responses was limited. The study was limited by small numbers of patients and tested TCRs. Crossreactive clones showed significantly weaker SARS-CoV-2-driven expansion than monoreactive clones, consistent with antigenic imprinting.

CD4+ T cells from unexposed donors were collected before the COVID-19 pandemic (2011-2018). After around ten days of culture, CD4+ T cells were isolated with the EasySep CD4+ T cell isolation kit. As cell number allowed, CD4+ T cells from unexposed donors were tested for reactivity to SARS-CoV-2 S and N and to four common cold coronavirus spike pools. Each well held two million PBMCs cultured in IMDM containing roughly 5.2% human AB serum and roughly 10 IU/ml IL-2. Half of the culture medium was replaced with fresh IL-2-containing medium on days 3 and 7. Triplicate replicate wells were generally used for each peptide culture condition. Leukapheresis product for the unexposed donors was purchased commercially. Ficoll-Paque PLUS gradient centrifugation was used to isolate PBMCs from either whole blood or leukapheresis product. PBMCs were either used fresh in the expansion assay or cryopreserved at -140 degrees C. The QIAamp Micro DNA Kit was used to extract genomic DNA from the CD4+ T cells.

The TCR comes from a human donor in good health. The chain couples TRBV4-1 to TRBJ2-1; the D call is possibly TRBD1 or TRBD2, each sharing 5 bases. The source material was CD4+ T cells from PBMCs, cultured in vitro. The DNA sequence is as follows: TGCGCCAGCAGCCACCCAAGCGGACACGCCTACAATGAGCAGTTCTTC. The encoded protein is CASSHPSGHAYNEQFF.